This T cell receptor (beta chain) originates from a study of shared clonotypes between healthy human individuals. General study findings and limits: Of the naive CD4 clonotypes, around 5% were shared across a few donors.

The CDR3 sequence is 17 residues long. The germline V gene encodes CDR1 SNHLY and CDR2 FYNNEI. The ends lost 2 bases at V and 2 bases at J; junction bases unmatched: 7. Sequenced by immunoSEQ multiplex PCR; TCRdb stores in-frame clones only, minus some. The sample includes a few million clones, approximately 94% seen only once; the top ten take under 0.15%. A remark on this clone: The antigen remains unidentified.

The sequenced material came from naive CD4+ T cells sorted from blood. The subset was: CD45RA+ positively selected. The V and J genes are TRBV2 and TRBJ2-1; 9 nucleotides line up with TRBD2. This TCR was recovered from a man aged 18-30 years in good health. In DNA form, the CDR3 reads TGTGCCAGCAGTGAAACAGGACTAGCGTTGGCCTACAATGAGCAGTTCTTC. The encoded protein is CASSETGLALAYNEQFF.